Below, 20 T cell receptor beta chains from the same sample are listed, as sequenced in a study of regulatory T cells in long-lasting Graves disease (dated by TCRdb to about 2021). Library prep was done by multiplex PCR. These reads were obtained on an Illumina HiSeq 4000. CDR3 regions were amplified by Arm-PCR with iRepertoire HTBI primers to construct TCR beta libraries. TCRdb reprocessed the public reads (quality trimming at Q25 with fastp, clone calling with MiXCR) and kept in-frame beta chains. Every entry covers one CDR3 protein and lists the most common genes and DNA from its rows. This sample has more than 450,000 distinct CDR3 sequences in its table, and 15% to 20% of those were observed once. Of the sample, 12% falls within the top ten clones. The time point label here, explained by the study, means: newly diagnosed GD, antithyroid drugs for less than 3 months. For both TCR sequencing and RNA sequencing, RNA was extracted from PBMCs using TRIzol.

The same data also contributed to another study, on T cells in Graves' hyperthyroidism and ophthalmopathy.

This specimen was peripheral blood mononuclear cells (PBMCs), taken at new diagnosis, from a patient treated with antithyroid drugs. These receptors were taken from a man aged 40-49 years with Graves disease. Donor details come from another sample of the same person, matched by shared clones.

This clonotype was picked up a small number of times. The V and J genes are TRBV6-1 and TRBJ1-5; 9 positions agree with TRBD1. Germline V gives CDR1 MNHNS, CDR2 SASEGT. The trim removed 7 bases at V and 1 base at J, leaving 5 bases unmatched. The length of the CDR3 is 15 residues. CDR3 protein: CASTAQGASNQPQHF. CDR3 DNA sequence: TGTGCCAGCACCGCACAGGGGGCAAGCAATCAGCCCCAGCATTTT.

Only a few counts were recorded for this clonotype. CDR3 sequence (DNA): TGCAGTGCTAGAGATCGGTCGATCCCGATGAACACTGAAGCTTTCTTT. Its protein is CSARDRSIPMNTEAFF. The chain combines TRBV20-1 with TRBJ1-1; D is unresolved. Germline-derived CDR1 and CDR2 are DFQATT and SNEGSKA (reference sequence). The CDR3 sequence is 16 residues long. The V end lost 0 bases, the J end lost 0 bases, and 14 bases lay between the germline ends.

V is TRBV7-3 and J is TRBJ2-1; 9 nucleotides agree with TRBD2. The trim removed 1 base at V and 15 bases at J, leaving 7 bases unmatched. The CDR3 is 13 residues long. CDR1 and CDR2 (germline): SGHTA, FQGTGA. CDR3 coding DNA: TGTGCCAGCAGCTTAATAGCGGGAGCCGCGTGGTTCTTC. Translating gives CASSLIAGAAWFF. The variable domain in full, with the rest retrieved from reference TRBV7-3 and TRBJ2-1, is GAGVSQTPSNKVTEKGKYVELRCDPISGHTALYWYRQSLGQGPEFLIYFQGTGAADDSGLPNDRFFAVRPEGSVSTLKIQRTERGDSAVYLCASSLIAGAAWFFGPGTRLTVL.

The rearrangement links TRBV7-3 to TRBJ2-1, with 7 bases lining up with TRBD2. V was clipped by 0 bases and J by 12 bases; unmatched bases: 11. Per germline, CDR1 SGHTA and CDR2 FQGTGA. The CDR3 consists of 15 residues. In DNA, the CDR3 is TGTGCCAGCAGCTTAACTAGCGGGTCCAGGCCGGTGCAGTTCTTC. Translating it yields CASSLTSGSRPVQFF. The entire variable domain, with the rest obtained from reference TRBV7-3 and TRBJ2-1, is as follows: GAGVSQTPSNKVTEKGKYVELRCDPISGHTALYWYRQSLGQGPEFLIYFQGTGAADDSGLPNDRFFAVRPEGSVSTLKIQRTERGDSAVYLCASSLTSGSRPVQFFGPGTRLTVL.

This clonotype was found many times. The V and J genes are TRBV7-3 and TRBJ1-5, with D possibly being TRBD1 (6 bases). Germline lookup yields CDR1 SGHTA and CDR2 FQGTGA. This CDR3 is built from 17 residues. The V gene lost 7 bases and the J gene lost 0 bases, with 19 bases spanning the gap. Here the CDR3 reads CASIKRRGLYSNQPQHF. CDR3 bases: TGTGCCAGCATCAAACGTCGGGGGCTCTATAGCAATCAGCCCCAGCATTTT.

This clonotype was observed a few times. The chain has TRBV10-2 and TRBJ1-1; no reliable D call. V lost 2 bases, J lost 0 bases, and 13 bases lay in between. The germline V gene has CDR1 WSHSY and CDR2 SAAADI. The CDR3 extends over 16 amino acids. CDR3 DNA sequence: TGCGCCAGCAGTGAGAGGGCAGTCACCATGAACACTGAAGCTTTCTTT. Amino acid sequence: CASSERAVTMNTEAFF.

The V gene is TRBV20-1, the J gene TRBJ1-2, with D uncertain. The CDR3 totals 13 residues. Germline-derived CDR1 and CDR2 are DFQATT and SNEGSKA (reference sequence). Trimming pared 2 bases from V and 4 bases from J, leaving 11 bases between. The CDR3 is CSARPPWGYGYTF. The CDR3 region has the DNA TGCAGTGCTAGACCGCCCTGGGGCTATGGCTACACCTTC.

This clonotype was detected many times. The genes are TRBV20-1 and TRBJ2-3; D ambiguous. Germline lookup yields CDR1 DFQATT and CDR2 SNEGSKA (reference sequence). The V gene lost 1 base and the J gene lost 6 bases, with 14 bases spanning the gap. The CDR3 has 14 residues. CDR3 nucleotide sequence: TGCAGTGCTAGAGGGGATCTAGTTCTGGATACGCAGTATTTT. Translating gives CSARGDLVLDTQYF.

This clonotype was detected ten times or more. The CDR3 coding sequence is TGCAGTGCTAGAGCATCTAGCGGGAGTCGCAATGAGCAGTTCTTC. It encodes CSARASSGSRNEQFF. This chain uses TRBV20-1 with TRBJ2-1; TRBD2 aligns across 10 bases. This CDR3 spans 15 amino acids. The V and J ends lost 1 base and 6 bases, in that order; junction bases with no gene match: 6. In germline, CDR1 is DFQATT, CDR2 SNEGSKA (reference sequence).

This clonotype was detected a few times. V gene TRBV6-1 combines with J gene TRBJ2-7; 11 bases agree with TRBD1. The CDR3 spans 14 residues. The V segment lost 6 bases and the J segment 5 bases; nucleotides outside the gene matches: 6. From germline, CDR1 is MNHNS and CDR2 SASEGT. CDR3 sequence reads: CASRYRTGGDEQYF. The CDR3 DNA sequence: TGTGCCAGCAGATACCGGACAGGGGGCGACGAGCAGTACTTC.

J is TRBJ2-3 and V is TRBV6-4; 7 nucleotides match TRBD1. This CDR3 spans 15 amino acids. V gave up 4 bases and J gave up 2 bases; unmatched junction bases: 6. CDR1 is MRHNA, CDR2 SNTAGT, per germline. In DNA form, the CDR3 reads TGTGCCAGCAGTGCAACGGGACAGACCACAGATACGCAGTATTTT. As protein: CASSATGQTTDTQYF.

This clonotype was counted ten times or more. This chain uses TRBV18 with TRBJ2-7; 11 bases match TRBD2. The germline V gene has CDR1 KGHSH and CDR2 LQKENI. Trimming at V came to 4 bases and at J to 4 bases, leaving 6 bases not matched to a gene. This CDR3 spans 15 amino acids. CDR3 bases: TGTGCCAGCTCACGACGACTAGCGGGAAGATACGAGCAGTACTTC. It codes for CASSRRLAGRYEQYF.

This clonotype was counted at least ten times. This chain uses TRBV28 with TRBJ2-3; D not certain. Germline V CDR1 and CDR2: MDHEN, SYDVKM. With 3 bases removed from V and 1 base from J, the gap between germline ends came to 20 bases. The CDR3 runs to 18 residues. The CDR3, as DNA: TGTGCCAGCAGTTTGGACCCCCTTAGCAGAGAGGGCACAGATACGCAGTATTTT. Protein product: CASSLDPLSREGTDTQYF.

The sample holds many counts of this clonotype. V and J are TRBV20-1 and TRBJ2-3; TRBD2 agrees at 11 bases. The CDR3 loop spans 14 amino acids. V was clipped by 5 bases and J by 2 bases; unmatched bases: 3. The germline CDR1 and CDR2 sequences are DFQATT and SNEGSKA (reference sequence). The CDR3 spells CSALGLAATDTQYF. CDR3 sequence (DNA): TGCAGTGCTCTGGGACTAGCGGCCACAGATACGCAGTATTTT.

This chain joins TRBV29-1 and TRBJ2-1, with D unresolved. CDR1 SQVTM and CDR2 ANQGSEA come from the germline V gene. CDR3 length equals 10 residues. Between the trimmed V and J ends, which lost 7 bases and 10 bases, there was a span of 11 bases. The CDR3 loop is CSARFGEQFF. CDR3 in DNA: TGCAGCGCCCGTTTCGGGGAGCAGTTCTTC.

This clonotype appeared once. Being one base from a much bigger clone, this may be a read error. The rearrangement links TRBV12-3 or TRBV12-4 to TRBJ2-2, with D possibly being TRBD1 (5 bases). V was trimmed by 5 bases and J by 3 bases, leaving 7 bases between them. The CDR3 has 13 residues. CDR3 sequence (DNA): TGTGCCAGCAGTGGGGCTTACACCGGGGAGCTGTTTTTT. Translating gives CASSGAYTGELFF.

V and J are TRBV30 and TRBJ2-1; 14 bases align to TRBD2. The CDR3 covers 13 residues. The J segment lost 9 bases and the V segment lost 8 bases, leaving 6 bases of the junction unmatched. Germline values: CDR1 GTSNPN, CDR2 SVGIG (reference sequence). The DNA for the CDR3 is TGTGCCCAGGGACTAGCGGGAGCGGTTGAGCAGTTCTTC. Protein sequence: CAQGLAGAVEQFF.

In this sample, this clonotype turned up a few times. The junction departs from germline at one end; a sequencing error may be responsible. This chain joins TRBV10-2 and TRBJ1-5, with TRBD1 as a possible D gene (5 bases). Germline values: CDR1 WSHSY, CDR2 SAAADI. This CDR3 contains 15 residues. CDR3 coding DNA: TGCGCCAGCAGTGACAGGGCTCGTGCCAATCAGGCCCAGCATTTT. Its translation is CASSDRARANQAQHF.

In nucleotides, the CDR3 is TGTGCCAGCAGCTTAGACCCTGCTAAGGGGGAGCTGTTTTTT. The encoded protein is CASSLDPAKGELFF. The chain employs TRBV11-2 and TRBJ2-2; no firm D call. Germline CDR1 SGHAT, CDR2 FQNNGV. V was trimmed by 0 bases and J by 8 bases, leaving 10 bases between them. The CDR3 covers 14 residues. The full variable domain, its missing parts supplied by reference TRBV11-2 and TRBJ2-2, is EAGVAQSPRYKIIEKRQSVAFWCNPISGHATLYWYQQILGQGPKLLIQFQNNGVVDDSQLPKDRFSAERLKGVDSTLKIQPAKLEDSAVYLCASSLDPAKGELFFGEGSRLTVL.

The rearrangement joins TRBV14 to TRBJ2-7; TRBD2 aligns across 7 bases. The V segment lost 2 bases and the J segment 6 bases; nucleotides outside the gene matches: 16. Germline V lookup: CDR1 SGHDN, CDR2 FVKESK. This CDR3 spans 17 amino acids. Written as DNA, the CDR3 is TGTGCCAGCAGCCAAAGGCTGCAGGGAGGGCCTGGAGGCGAGCAGTACTTC. It is translated as CASSQRLQGGPGGEQYF.